A single sample gave rise to the 6 T cell receptor beta chains below, sequenced in a study of cytomegalovirus exposure and HLA in healthy donors. Measured with immunoSEQ multiplex PCR; TCRdb has only the in-frame clones, and not every one. The table records 60,000 to 90,000 clones, 94% of them present only once. The sample was PBMCs. These receptors were taken from a woman between 18 and 29 years old in good health and CMV-seronegative.

This sequence joins TRBV5-4 and TRBJ1-4, with 7 bases that match TRBD1. This CDR3 is 14 amino acids long. The junction had 4 bases not matched to a gene; V was cut back by 0 bases and J by 8 bases. Germline V gives CDR1 SGHNT, CDR2 YYREEE (reference sequence). CDR3 coding DNA: TGTGCCAGCAGCTTGGGACAGGGTAGCGAAAAACTGTTTTTT. Translating it yields CASSLGQGSEKLFF. Combining the CDR3 with reference TRBV5-4 and TRBJ1-4 gives the whole variable domain ETGVTQSPTHLIKTRGQQVTLRCSSQSGHNTVSWYQQALGQGPQFIFQYYREEENGRGNFPPRFSGLQFPNYSSELNVNALELDDSALYLCASSLGQGSEKLFFGSGTQLSVL.

The V gene is TRBV27, the J gene TRBJ1-2; possibly TRBD1 for D (5 bases). The CDR3 spans 16 residues. Trimming left V 3 bases short and J 4 bases short, with 18 bases between. Looked up from germline, CDR1 is MNHEY and CDR2 is SMNVEV (reference sequence). The DNA for the CDR3 is TGTGCCAGCAGTTTCAGTAGGGGTGGCAGAGCCTATGGCTACACCTTC. This translates into CASSFSRGGRAYGYTF.

The chain links TRBV19 to TRBJ1-5, with a tentative D call TRBD1 (5 bases). The CDR3 totals 16 residues. Germline CDR1 and CDR2: LNHDA and SQIVND (reference sequence). Trimming took off 7 bases at V and 2 bases at J, with 18 bases between the two ends. CDR3 nucleotide sequence: TGTGCCAGTACTCTGGGAGGGGAGATGGGCAATCAGCCCCAGCATTTT. Translated: CASTLGGEMGNQPQHF.

The J gene is TRBJ2-7, the V gene TRBV13; weak D call: TRBD2 (5 bases). V gave up 3 bases and J gave up 1 base, with 10 bases separating them. This CDR3 contains 14 residues. The germline V gene has CDR1 PRHDT and CDR2 FYEKMQ (reference sequence). Here the CDR3 reads CASSFRGFSYEQYF. The DNA for the CDR3 is TGTGCCAGCAGCTTTAGAGGGTTTTCCTACGAGCAGTACTTC. The complete variable domain, with remaining parts taken from reference TRBV13 and TRBJ2-7, reads AAGVIQSPRHLIKEKRETATLKCYPIPRHDTVYWYQQGPGQDPQFLISFYEKMQSDKGSIPDRFSAQQFSDYHSELNMSSLELGDSALYFCASSFRGFSYEQYFGPGTRLTVT.

The rearrangement links TRBV28 to TRBJ1-1; D is undetermined. Germline V lookup: CDR1 MDHEN, CDR2 SYDVKM. Trimming removed 5 bases at V and 11 bases at J, with 15 bases between. This CDR3 comprises 12 residues. The CDR3 DNA is TGTGCCAGCAGTCTCACTCCAGGAGGGGCTTTCTTT. Protein sequence: CASSLTPGGAFF.

This chain links TRBV5-5 with TRBJ1-5, with TRBD1 as a possible D gene (5 bases). V was pared by 1 base and J by 7 bases, with 15 bases between. The CDR3 spans 15 residues. Germline V gives CDR1 SGHKS, CDR2 YYEKEE (reference sequence). CDR3 protein: CASSLMAEQGQPQHF. Written as DNA, the CDR3 is TGTGCCAGCAGCTTGATGGCGGAGCAGGGCCAGCCCCAGCATTTT.